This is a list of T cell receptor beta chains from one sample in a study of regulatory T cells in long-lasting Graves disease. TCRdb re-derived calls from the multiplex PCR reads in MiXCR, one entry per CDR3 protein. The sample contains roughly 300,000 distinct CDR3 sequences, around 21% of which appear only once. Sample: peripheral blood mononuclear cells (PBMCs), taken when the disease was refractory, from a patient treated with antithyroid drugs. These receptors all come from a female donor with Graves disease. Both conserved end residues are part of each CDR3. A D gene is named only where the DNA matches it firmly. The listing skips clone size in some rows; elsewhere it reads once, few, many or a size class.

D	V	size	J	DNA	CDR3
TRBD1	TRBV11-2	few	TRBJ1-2	TGTGCCAGCAGTCACTACCGCGGGACAGGGGGTATAAATGGCTACACCTTC	CASSHYRGTGGINGYTF
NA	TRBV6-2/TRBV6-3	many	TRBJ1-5	TGTGCCAGCACCCGGACAGAATATAGCAATCAGCCCCAGCATTTT	CASTRTEYSNQPQHF
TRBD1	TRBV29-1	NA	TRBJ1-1	TGCAGCGTTGGGGGGACAGGGCTATTGAACACTGAAGCTTTCTTT	CSVGGTGLLNTEAFF
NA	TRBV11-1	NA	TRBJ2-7	TGTGCCAGCAGCACACTAGCAGGAATGGCTTACGAGCAGTACTTC	CASSTLAGMAYEQYF
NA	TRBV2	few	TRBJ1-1	TGTGCCAGCAGTGAGAGTGGCATAATACAGAACACTGAAGCTTTCTTT	CASSESGIIQNTEAFF
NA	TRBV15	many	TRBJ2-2	TGTGCCACCAGCACCGTAGACAGGCCCACCGGGGAGCTGTTTTTT	CATSTVDRPTGELFF
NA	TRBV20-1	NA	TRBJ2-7	TGCAGTACAAACACCGGGACTCCTCCCTACGAGCAGTACTTC	CSTNTGTPPYEQYF
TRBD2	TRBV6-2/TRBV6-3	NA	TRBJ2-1	TGTGCCAGCAGTTACTCCGGGGGTAGCGGGAGAATCTACAATGAGCAGTTCTTC	CASSYSGGSGRIYNEQFF
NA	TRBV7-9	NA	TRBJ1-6	TGTGCCAGCAGCCCCCGGGGCCCTACAGATTCACCCCTCCACTTT	CASSPRGPTDSPLHF
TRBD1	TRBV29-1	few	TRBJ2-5	TGCAGCGTCCGGCCGGGACAGGGGGCGGGAGAGACCCAGTACTTC	CSVRPGQGAGETQYF
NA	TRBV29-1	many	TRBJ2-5	TGCAGCGTTGCGACGGACGAATGGACCCAGTACTTC	CSVATDEWTQYF
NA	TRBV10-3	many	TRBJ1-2	TGTGCCATCAGTGCGAGGACTGCCCTCGATCCTAACTATGGCTACACCTTC	CAISARTALDPNYGYTF
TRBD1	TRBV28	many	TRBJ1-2	TGTGCCAGCAGTACCCGACAGGGTCGGATCGGCTACACCTTC	CASSTRQGRIGYTF
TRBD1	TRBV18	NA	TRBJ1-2	TGTGCCAGCTCCGAAGGACAGGGATATGGCTACACCTTC	CASSEGQGYGYTF
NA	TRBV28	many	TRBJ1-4	TGTGCCAGCAGTTTTGAGGGAGCCAGAAGGGAAAAACTGTTTTTT	CASSFEGARREKLFF
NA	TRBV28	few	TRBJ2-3	TGTGCCAGCAGTTTAAGTTCAGATACGCAGTATTTT	CASSLSSDTQYF
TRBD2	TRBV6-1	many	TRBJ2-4	TGTGCCAGCACGAAAAGGGGGACTAGCGACAAAAACATTCAGTACTTC	CASTKRGTSDKNIQYF
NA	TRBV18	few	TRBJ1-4	TGTGCCAGCTCACCAGTCCCCGGGGATGAAAAACTGTTTTTT	CASSPVPGDEKLFF
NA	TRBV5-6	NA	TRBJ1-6	TGTGCCAGCAGCTCCGCGATCTTTGGGGCCCTCCACTTT	CASSSAIFGALHF
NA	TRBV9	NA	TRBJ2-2	TGTGCCAGCAGCCGGGTCCCGGGGCCCGGGGAGCTGTTTTTT	CASSRVPGPGELFF
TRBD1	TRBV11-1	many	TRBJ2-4	TGTGCCAGCAGCGAGACAGGGGAAGACATTCAGTACTTC	CASSETGEDIQYF
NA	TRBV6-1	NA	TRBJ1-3	TGTGCCAGCAGTAGGACCACTGGAAACACCATATATTTT	CASSRTTGNTIYF
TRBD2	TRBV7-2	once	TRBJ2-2	TGTGCCAGCGGACTTAGCGGGGTCAACACCGGGGAGCTGTTTTTT	CASGLSGVNTGELFF
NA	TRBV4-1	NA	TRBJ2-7	TGCGCCAGCAGCCAAGATGAGGGTCCCTACGAGCAGTACTTC	CASSQDEGPYEQYF
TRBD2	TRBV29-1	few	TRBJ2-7	TGCAGCGTCGGGGGGGAAGGGTTTAACGAGCAGTACTTC	CSVGGEGFNEQYF
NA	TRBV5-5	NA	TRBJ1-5	TGTGCCAGCAGCTTGGGACATGGCAATCAGCCCCAGCATTTT	CASSLGHGNQPQHF
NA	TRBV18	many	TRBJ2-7	TGTGCCAGCTCACCGTCCGGGAGCAACGAGCAGTACTTC	CASSPSGSNEQYF
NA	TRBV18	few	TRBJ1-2	TGTGCCAGCTCACTCAACCCTCGGGGGGCGGATGGCTACACCTTC	CASSLNPRGADGYTF
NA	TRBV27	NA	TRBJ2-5	TGTGCCAGCAGTCCAGGGGCGGGAGTGGAGACCCAGTACTTC	CASSPGAGVETQYF
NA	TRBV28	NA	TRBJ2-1	TGTGCCAGCAGTCCAACATACAATGAGCAGTTCTTC	CASSPTYNEQFF
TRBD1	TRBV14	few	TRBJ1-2	TGTGCCAGCAGCCAGGGGACAGGGGGAGCCTATGGCTACACCTTC	CASSQGTGGAYGYTF
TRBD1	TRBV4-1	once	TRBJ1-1	TGCGCCAGCAGCCCAACGGCGTCGGGACAGGCGAACACTGAAGCTTTCTTT	CASSPTASGQANTEAFF
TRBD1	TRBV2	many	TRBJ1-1	TGTGCCAGCAGAGGACAGGAGAAAGCTTTCTTT	CASRGQEKAFF
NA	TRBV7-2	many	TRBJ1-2	TGTGCCAGCAGCCCCAGCGGGGTGGGGGCGCGGGACTACACCTTC	CASSPSGVGARDYTF
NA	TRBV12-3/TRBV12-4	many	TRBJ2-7	TGTGCCAGCCTCCAGGCGGCGGGGGCGACCTACGAGCAGTACTTC	CASLQAAGATYEQYF
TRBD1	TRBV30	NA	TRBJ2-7	TGTGCCTGGAGTGGGACAGGGGATGGTGAGCAGTACTTC	CAWSGTGDGEQYF
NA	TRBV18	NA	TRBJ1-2	TGTGCCAGCTCACCCACGGACAGCTACTATGGCTACACCTTC	CASSPTDSYYGYTF
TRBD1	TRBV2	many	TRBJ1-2	TGTGCCAGCAGGAACGACAGGGCGCCAAACTATGGCTACACCTTC	CASRNDRAPNYGYTF
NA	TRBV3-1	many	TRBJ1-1	TGTGCCAGCAGCCAGGGACCCTCGAACACTGAAGCTTTCTTT	CASSQGPSNTEAFF
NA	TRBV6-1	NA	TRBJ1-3	TGTGCCAGCAGTGACAACAACTCTGGAAACACCATATATTTT	CASSDNNSGNTIYF
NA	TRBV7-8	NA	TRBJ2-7	TGTGCCAGCAGCTTAGGGCGGACTGTCAACTACGAGCAGTACTTC	CASSLGRTVNYEQYF
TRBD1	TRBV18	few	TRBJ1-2	TGTGCCAGCTCACCACCGGGGACAGGATATGGCTACACCTTC	CASSPPGTGYGYTF
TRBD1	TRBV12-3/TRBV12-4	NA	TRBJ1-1	TGTGCCAGCAGTGAGACGGACAGGGGGCGCGACACTGAAGCTTTCTTT	CASSETDRGRDTEAFF
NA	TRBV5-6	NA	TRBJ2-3	TGTGCCAGCAGCTTGCTTAACACAGATACGCAGTATTTT	CASSLLNTDTQYF
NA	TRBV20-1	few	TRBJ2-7	TGCAGTGCTAGAGATCTGGCGGGTGCTTCGCACTCCGAGCAGTACTTC	CSARDLAGASHSEQYF
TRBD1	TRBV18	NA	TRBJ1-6	TGTGCCAGCTCACCTGAACAGGGGTGGGGTTCACCCCTCCACTTT	CASSPEQGWGSPLHF
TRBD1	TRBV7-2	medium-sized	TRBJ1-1	TGTGCCAGCAGCTCCGGACAGGAGAACACTGAAGCTTTCTTT	CASSSGQENTEAFF
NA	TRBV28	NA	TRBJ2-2	TGTGCCACCAACCGATTAAACACCGGGGAGCTGTTTTTT	CATNRLNTGELFF